A selection of T cell receptor beta chains follows, all from one sample in a study of T cells in Graves' hyperthyroidism and ophthalmopathy. A single record per CDR3 protein comes from TCRdb applying MiXCR to the multiplex PCR reads. There are roughly 570,000 distinct CDR3 sequences in the sample; under 60% occur only once, and more than 7% lies in the top ten. Input material: peripheral blood or thyroid tissue (not recorded which). These receptors came from a woman younger than 30 with Graves' hyperthyroidism. Each CDR3 is given with its conserved first and last residue. The order of the fields is D gene, clone size, J gene, V gene, CDR3 protein, CDR3 DNA. D genes are given only for firm matches. Part of the rows lack a size; the others show once, few, many or a class for expanded clones.

TRBD2,many,TRBJ2-7,TRBV6-5,CASSSRGGGHEQYF,TGTGCCAGCAGTTCGCGGGGGGGTGGCCACGAGCAGTACTTC
NA,many,TRBJ1-1,TRBV6-6,CASSYSVRVGAEAFF,TGTGCCAGCAGTTATTCGGTGAGGGTTGGCGCTGAAGCTTTCTTT
NA,many,TRBJ2-2,TRBV24-1,CATSDSVGYANTGELFF,TGTGCCACCAGTGATAGCGTCGGCTACGCGAACACCGGGGAGCTGTTTTTT
NA,NA,TRBJ1-1,TRBV25-1,CASRESWEGEAFF,TGTGCCAGCCGAGAAAGTTGGGAGGGTGAAGCTTTCTTT
NA,NA,TRBJ2-3,TRBV19,CASSLVGDGTQYF,TGTGCCAGCAGCTTAGTTGGGGACGGTACGCAGTATTTT
TRBD1,many,TRBJ2-7,TRBV6-5,CASSPDRGYEQYF,TGTGCCAGCAGTCCGGACAGGGGCTACGAGCAGTACTTC
NA,NA,TRBJ2-7,TRBV7-6,CTSSLYGAASYEQYF,TGTACCAGCAGCCTATATGGCGCTGCCTCCTACGAGCAGTACTTC
NA,NA,TRBJ1-5,TRBV9,CASSAGGGSGQPQHF,TGTGCCAGCAGCGCGGGCGGTGGTTCAGGGCAGCCCCAGCATTTT
TRBD1,NA,TRBJ2-5,TRBV7-9,CASRTQGQGARETQYF,TGTGCCAGCAGGACTCAAGGACAGGGGGCACGGGAGACCCAGTACTTC
NA,many,TRBJ2-5,TRBV9,CASSVGGGTYQETQYF,TGTGCCAGCAGCGTAGGTGGAGGGACTTACCAAGAGACCCAGTACTTC
TRBD2,few,TRBJ2-2,TRBV5-1,CASSPWLAGELFF,TGCGCCAGCAGCCCCTGGCTAGCGGGAGAGCTGTTTTTT
TRBD1,NA,TRBJ1-3,TRBV10-2,CASTEGQGIRNTIYF,TGCGCCAGCACTGAGGGACAGGGGATTCGAAACACCATATATTTT
NA,NA,TRBJ2-7,TRBV30,CAWSVKGILYEQYF,TGTGCCTGGAGTGTAAAGGGCATACTCTACGAGCAGTACTTC
TRBD2,many,TRBJ2-7,TRBV20-1,CSASGPGLAYYEQYF,TGCAGTGCTAGTGGGCCCGGACTAGCTTACTACGAGCAGTACTTC
TRBD1,once,TRBJ1-2,TRBV2,CASRLLESQRQGVFYGYTF,TGTGCCAGCAGGTTATTGGAAAGCCAAAGACAGGGGGTGTTCTATGGCTACACCTTC
NA,NA,TRBJ1-5,TRBV12-3/TRBV12-4,CASSWAGLSNQPQHF,TGTGCCAGCAGTTGGGCAGGGTTAAGCAATCAGCCCCAGCATTTT
TRBD1,NA,TRBJ1-1,TRBV29-1,CSVVDRTNTEAFF,TGCAGCGTTGTGGACAGGACGAACACTGAAGCTTTCTTT
NA,many,TRBJ1-2,TRBV7-2,CASSLLRSNYGYTF,TGTGCCAGCAGCTTATTAAGGTCTAACTATGGCTACACCTTC
NA,NA,TRBJ2-7,TRBV7-2,CASSSAGSHYEQYF,TGTGCCAGCAGCAGCGCGGGATCGCACTACGAGCAGTACTTC
NA,many,TRBJ1-5,TRBV5-6,CASSLSPGGNQPQHF,TGTGCCAGCAGCTTAAGTCCAGGCGGCAATCAGCCCCAGCATTTT
NA,many,TRBJ1-2,TRBV7-9,CASSPDLENYGYTF,TGTGCCAGCAGCCCCGACCTGGAGAACTATGGCTACACCTTC
TRBD2,many,TRBJ2-7,TRBV20-1,CSASPSGSYEQYF,TGCAGTGCTAGTCCTAGCGGGAGTTACGAGCAGTACTTC
NA,once,TRBJ2-1,TRBV7-3,CASSLRDFKGNEQFF,TGTGCCAGCAGCCTCCGGGACTTTAAGGGCAATGAGCAGTTCTTC
NA,many,TRBJ1-6,TRBV11-2,CASSLAMVHYSPLHF,TGTGCCAGCAGCTTAGCGATGGTTCACTATTCACCCCTCCACTTT
NA,few,TRBJ1-5,TRBV9,CASSVGGLANQPQHF,TGTGCCAGCAGCGTAGGAGGTTTGGCCAATCAGCCCCAGCATTTT
NA,NA,TRBJ2-7,TRBV6-6,CASLLAPSSYEQYF,TGTGCCAGCCTTTTAGCGCCTAGCTCCTACGAGCAGTACTTC
NA,NA,TRBJ1-2,TRBV20-1,CSARTILLAGGNGYTF,TGCAGTGCTAGAACTATCCTCCTAGCGGGAGGAAATGGCTACACCTTC